Shown below are 27 T cell receptor beta chains from a single sample sequenced in a study of T cells expressing NK-cell markers. TCRdb re-called the 5' RACE reads; one entry per CDR3 protein, DNA not given. Here the sample table reports roughly 390,000 distinct CDR3 sequences. The sample taken for sequencing was blood T cells: a sorted CD56 or NKG2C T cell subset, CD4+ or CD8+ T cells, or bulk PBMC T cells (not recorded which). The receptors come from a man aged 18-75 years in good health.

The chain recombines TRBV2 with TRBJ1-1. The germline CDR1 and CDR2 sequences are SNHLY and FYNNEI. This CDR3 has 16 residues. CDR3 amino acids: CASSDNPRIMNTEAFF.

The gene calls are TRBV20-1 and TRBJ1-2; TCRdb's D gene call, TRBD1, goes unchecked for lack of DNA. Germline V gene data show CDR1 as DFQATT and CDR2 as SNEGSKA (reference sequence). The CDR3 sequence is 14 residues long. CDR3 sequence: CSAEDRGRDYGYTF.

Here the CDR3 reads CASKAGGQMETQYF. V and J are TRBV12-3 or TRBV12-4 and TRBJ2-5; TCRdb's D call of TRBD2 is untestable without DNA. This CDR3 comprises 14 residues.

V and J are TRBV6-5 and TRBJ2-7; checking the TCRdb D call of TRBD2 is not possible without DNA. This CDR3 is 12 amino acids long. Germline CDR1 is MNHEY and CDR2 is SVGAGI. This CDR3 is CASRAGGPEQYF.

The chain joins TRBV4-1 to TRBJ2-3. The CDR3 consists of 16 residues. From germline, CDR1 is MGHRA and CDR2 YSYEKL. Here the CDR3 reads CASSQDTALLGDTQYF.

The rearrangement links TRBV6-2 or TRBV6-3 to TRBJ2-3; without DNA, the TCRdb call of TRBD1 cannot be checked. The CDR3 runs 14 residues. Per the germline V gene, CDR1 is MNHEY and CDR2 is SVGEGT. The CDR3: CASSQGQNTDTQYF.

The chain joins TRBV29-1 to TRBJ1-5. This CDR3 region has 13 residues. CDR1 is SQVTM and CDR2 is ANQGSEA in the germline V gene. The CDR3 here is CSARVNSNQPQHF.

The J gene is TRBJ1-2, the V gene TRBV7-9. The CDR3 is 15 amino acids. Germline lookup yields CDR1 SEHNR and CDR2 FQNEAQ (reference sequence). The CDR3 here is CASSLGLSLYYGYTF.

This sequence joins TRBV12-3 or TRBV12-4 and TRBJ1-4. The CDR3 is made up of 12 amino acids. The CDR3: CASRLKRGKLFF.

The chain links TRBV7-2 to TRBJ2-7. The CDR3 consists of 15 residues. Germline V gene sequence: CDR1 SGHTA, CDR2 FQGNSA. The CDR3 is CASMLAGGSSYEQYF.

The chain joins TRBV12-5 to TRBJ2-3; there is no DNA to check the TCRdb D call of TRBD2. Germline CDR1 and CDR2: LGHNT and FRNRAP. The CDR3 runs 17 residues. CDR3 sequence: CASGPGTSGFVADTQYF.

This sequence joins TRBV3-1 and TRBJ2-6; TCRdb picks TRBD2, but there is no DNA to check that call. The germline V gene encodes CDR1 LGHDT and CDR2 YNNKEL (reference sequence). The CDR3 has 18 residues. The CDR3 here is CASSRTSGGASGANVLTF.

The chain employs TRBV5-1 and TRBJ2-1. CDR3 length: 11 amino acids. CDR1 SGHRS and CDR2 YFSETQ come from the germline V gene. The CDR3 loop reads CASRILVEQFF. Supplemented by reference TRBV5-1 and TRBJ2-1, the full variable domain reads KAGVTQTPRYLIKTRGQQVTLSCSPISGHRSVSWYQQTPGQGLQFLFEYFSETQRNKGNFPGRFSGRQFSNSRSEMNVSTLELGDSALYLCASRILVEQFFGPGTRLTVL.

The rearrangement joins TRBV24-1 to TRBJ2-2; TCRdb picks TRBD1, but there is no DNA to check that call. This CDR3 has 17 residues. CDR1 is KGHDR and CDR2 is SFDVKD in the germline V gene. CDR3 residues: CATSARTGKRNTGELFF.

The rearrangement links TRBV5-8 to TRBJ2-5; TCRdb's assignment of TRBD2 cannot be checked, as there is no DNA. The CDR3 is 16 amino acids. Germline V gene sequence: CDR1 SGHTS, CDR2 YDEGEE. The chain's CDR3 is CASGDPAPGGILTQYF.

This sequence joins TRBV28 and TRBJ2-3; TCRdb outputs TRBD2, but without DNA this stays unchecked. Germline lookup yields CDR1 MDHEN and CDR2 SYDVKM. The CDR3 is made up of 17 amino acids. Here the CDR3 reads CASSAGGTSRNTDTQYF.

J is TRBJ2-3 and V is TRBV20-1; without DNA, the TCRdb call of TRBD2 cannot be checked. CDR1 is DFQATT and CDR2 is SNEGSKA in the germline V gene (reference sequence). CDR3 size: 15 residues. The chain's CDR3 is CSARDGSGFTDTQYF.

V gene TRBV2 combines with J gene TRBJ1-2; with no DNA, the TCRdb D assignment of TRBD1 cannot be verified. Germline assignment: CDR1 SNHLY and CDR2 FYNNEI. The CDR3 length is 16 residues. The CDR3 sequence: CASRFGGTAKPRGYTF.

The V call is TRBV2, the J call TRBJ2-6. The V gene's germline CDR1 is SNHLY and CDR2 FYNNEI. The CDR3 runs 17 residues. CDR3 loop: CASSRSTIKAGANVLTF.

V is TRBV2 and J is TRBJ2-2; the D call from TCRdb, TRBD1, cannot be confirmed without DNA. This CDR3 contains 14 residues. In germline, CDR1 is SNHLY, CDR2 FYNNEI. The CDR3 reads CASSKDSPAGELFF.

Here the CDR3 reads CASSYLGTGLSEKLFF. This sequence joins TRBV28 and TRBJ1-4; TCRdb indicates TRBD1, and absent DNA this call remains unverified. CDR1 MDHEN and CDR2 SYDVKM come from the germline V gene. The CDR3 is 16 amino acids.

The J gene is TRBJ2-7, the V gene TRBV10-3; as DNA is missing, the TRBD2 call by TCRdb cannot be tested. Germline CDR1 reads ENHRY; CDR2 reads SYGVKD. The CDR3 loop spans 12 amino acids. The CDR3 protein is CAISPGGLEQYF.

The chain links TRBV11-2 to TRBJ2-7; no DNA is available, so the TRBD1 call from TCRdb remains unchecked. Germline CDR1 reads SGHAT; CDR2 reads FQNNGV. The CDR3 totals 15 residues. The CDR3 sequence: CASSQGQVSPYEQYF.

The chain links TRBV19 to TRBJ1-5; TCRdb names TRBD1, which stays unverified in the absence of DNA. Germline CDR1 reads LNHDA; CDR2 reads SQIVND (reference sequence). This CDR3 region has 16 residues. This CDR3 is CASSMGGTGNNQPQHF.

The chain employs TRBV7-8 and TRBJ2-6; there is no DNA to check the TCRdb D call of TRBD2. Germline-derived CDR1 and CDR2 are SGHVS and FQNEAQ. This CDR3 has 17 residues. This CDR3 is CASSFRPGVSGANVLTF.

V and J are TRBV7-9 and TRBJ1-6. The germline V gene encodes CDR1 SEHNR and CDR2 FQNEAQ (reference sequence). The CDR3 extends over 19 amino acids. The CDR3 is CASSLVVVTGSSYNSPLHF.

The chain has TRBV5-1 and TRBJ2-5; TCRdb gives TRBD2 as the D gene, but with no DNA this cannot be confirmed. Germline values: CDR1 SGHRS, CDR2 YFSETQ. This CDR3 has 17 amino acids. CDR3 in amino acids: CASSPRTSGMYQETQYF.